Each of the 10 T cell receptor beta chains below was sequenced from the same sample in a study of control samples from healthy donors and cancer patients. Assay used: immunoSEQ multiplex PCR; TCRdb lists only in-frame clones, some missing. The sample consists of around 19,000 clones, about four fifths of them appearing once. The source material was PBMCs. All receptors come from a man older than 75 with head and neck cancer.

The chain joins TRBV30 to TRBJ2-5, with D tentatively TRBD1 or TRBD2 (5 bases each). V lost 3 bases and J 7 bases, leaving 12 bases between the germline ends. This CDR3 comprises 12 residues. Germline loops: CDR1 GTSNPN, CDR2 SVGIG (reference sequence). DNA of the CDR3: TGTGCCTGGAGCCCAGGTGGGGGGACCCAGTACTTC. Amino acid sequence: CAWSPGGGTQYF.

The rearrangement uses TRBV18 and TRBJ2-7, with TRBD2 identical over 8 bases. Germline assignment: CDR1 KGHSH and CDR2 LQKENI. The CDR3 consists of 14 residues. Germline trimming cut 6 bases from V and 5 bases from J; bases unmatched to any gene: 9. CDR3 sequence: CASSYGRGGHEQYF. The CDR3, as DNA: TGTGCCAGCTCCTACGGGAGGGGTGGCCACGAGCAGTACTTC.

The CDR3 region is CASSIAQGLNQPQHF. For the CDR3, the DNA is TGTGCCAGTAGTATAGCCCAGGGCCTCAATCAGCCCCAGCATTTT. V usage is TRBV19 and J usage is TRBJ1-5, with D possibly matching TRBD1 (5 bases). V was clipped by 1 base and J by 3 bases, with 10 bases between them. This CDR3 is built from 15 residues. Per germline, CDR1 LNHDA and CDR2 SQIVND (reference sequence).

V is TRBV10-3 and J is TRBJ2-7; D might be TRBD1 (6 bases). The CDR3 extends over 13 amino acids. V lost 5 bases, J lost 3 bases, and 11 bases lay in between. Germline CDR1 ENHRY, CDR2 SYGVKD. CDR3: CAISRTANYEQYF. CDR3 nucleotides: TGTGCCATCAGTCGGACAGCTAACTACGAGCAGTACTTC.

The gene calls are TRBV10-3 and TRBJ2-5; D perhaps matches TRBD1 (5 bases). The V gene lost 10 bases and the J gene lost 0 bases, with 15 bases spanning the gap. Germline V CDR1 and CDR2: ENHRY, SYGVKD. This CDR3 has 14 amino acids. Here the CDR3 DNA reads TGTGCCACCTCGGACACCTCGTACCAAGAGACCCAGTACTTC. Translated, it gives CATSDTSYQETQYF.

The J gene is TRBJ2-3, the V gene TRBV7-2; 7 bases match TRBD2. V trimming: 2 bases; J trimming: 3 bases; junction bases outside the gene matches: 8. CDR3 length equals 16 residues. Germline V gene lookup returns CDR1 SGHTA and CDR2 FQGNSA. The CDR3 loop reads CASSLNHDGGTDTQYF. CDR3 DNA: TGTGCCAGCAGCTTAAACCACGACGGGGGGACAGATACGCAGTATTTT.

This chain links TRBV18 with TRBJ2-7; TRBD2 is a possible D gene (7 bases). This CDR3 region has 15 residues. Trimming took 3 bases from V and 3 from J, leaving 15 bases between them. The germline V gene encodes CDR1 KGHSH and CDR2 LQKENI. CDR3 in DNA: TGTGCCAGCTCACCGGGGGGCGGGGGAAGCTACGAGCAGTACTTC. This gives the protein CASSPGGGGSYEQYF.

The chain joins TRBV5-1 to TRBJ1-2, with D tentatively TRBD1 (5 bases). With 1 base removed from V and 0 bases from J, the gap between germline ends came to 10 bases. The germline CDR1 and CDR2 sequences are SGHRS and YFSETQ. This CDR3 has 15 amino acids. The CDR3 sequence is CASSLYQGANYGYTF. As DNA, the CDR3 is TGCGCCAGCAGCTTGTACCAGGGAGCTAACTATGGCTACACCTTC. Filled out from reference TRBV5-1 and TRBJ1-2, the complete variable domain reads KAGVTQTPRYLIKTRGQQVTLSCSPISGHRSVSWYQQTPGQGLQFLFEYFSETQRNKGNFPGRFSGRQFSNSRSEMNVSTLELGDSALYLCASSLYQGANYGYTFGSGTRLTVV.

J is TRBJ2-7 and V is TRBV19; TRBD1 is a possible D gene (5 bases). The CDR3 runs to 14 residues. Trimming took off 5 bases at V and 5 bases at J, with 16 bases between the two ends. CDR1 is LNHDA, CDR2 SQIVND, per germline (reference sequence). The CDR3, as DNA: TGTGCCAGTAGTCTGAGGCAGGGTCTCCACGAGCAGTACTTC. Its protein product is CASSLRQGLHEQYF. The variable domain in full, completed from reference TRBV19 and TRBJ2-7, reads DGGITQSPKYLFRKEGQNVTLSCEQNLNHDAMYWYRQDPGQGLRLIYYSQIVNDFQKGDIAEGYSVSREKKESFPLTVTSAQKNPTAFYLCASSLRQGLHEQYFGPGTRLTVT.

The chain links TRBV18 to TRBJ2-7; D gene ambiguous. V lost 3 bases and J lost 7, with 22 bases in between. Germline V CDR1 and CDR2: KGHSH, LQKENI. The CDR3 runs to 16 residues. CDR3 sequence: CASSPFQAGSFLEQYF. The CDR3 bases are TGTGCCAGCTCACCGTTTCAGGCAGGTTCCTTCTTAGAGCAGTACTTC.